What follows are 32 T cell receptor beta chains derived from one specimen sequenced in a study of cytomegalovirus exposure and HLA in healthy donors. In the PCR, 60 Vbeta and 13 Jbeta primers were used. The protocol was immunoSEQ multiplex PCR, while the TCRdb copy is restricted to in-frame clones and leaves out a portion. The sample includes 150,000 to 200,000 clones, 80% seen only once; the top ten take about 4.8%. The sequencing sample was made of PBMCs. Every receptor here comes from a man between 25 and 39 years old in good health and CMV-seronegative.

The chain has TRBV4-3 and TRBJ2-2; D might be TRBD2 (6 bases). This CDR3 is 16 amino acids long. Trimming left V 1 base short and J 2 bases short, with 11 bases between. Germline V lookup: CDR1 LGHNA, CDR2 YSLEER. CDR3 amino acids: CASSQAGGANTGELFF. The CDR3 DNA follows: TGCGCCAGCAGCCAAGCTGGAGGGGCCAACACCGGGGAGCTGTTTTTT.

This clone was detected a few times. The chain uses TRBV9 and TRBJ2-5; no definite D call. The V and J ends lost 0 bases and 5 bases respectively, with 14 bases between them. This CDR3 spans 15 amino acids. The germline V gene encodes CDR1 SGDLS and CDR2 YYNGEE. The DNA of the CDR3 is TGTGCCAGCAGCGTAGGAGGCTCCACTGGGGAGACCCAGTACTTC. This encodes CASSVGGSTGETQYF.

Points on this clone: A junction end diverges from the germline sequence, so it may reflect a read error. This rearrangement joins TRBV14 to TRBJ1-2; 8 nucleotides align to TRBD1. CDR1 is SGHDN and CDR2 is FVKESK in the germline V gene. CDR3 size: 14 residues. The CDR3 here is CDSSHRTGTGGYTF. CDR3 DNA: TGTGACAGCAGCCACCGGACAGGGACAGGTGGCTACACCTTC.

The rearrangement uses TRBV2 and TRBJ1-4, with a tentative D call TRBD1 (6 bases). V was cut by 4 bases and J by 3 bases, with 12 bases left in between. The germline CDR1 and CDR2 sequences are SNHLY and FYNNEI. This CDR3 is built from 15 residues. Here the CDR3 DNA reads TGTGCCAGCAGTGGATCAGGGGCTGCTAATGAAAAACTGTTTTTT. Protein: CASSGSGAANEKLFF.

The V call is TRBV30, the J call TRBJ2-6; a weak D match, TRBD2 (5 bases). Germline V lookup: CDR1 GTSNPN, CDR2 SVGIG (reference sequence). The CDR3 covers 16 residues. V lost 5 bases and J lost 0, with 14 bases in between. CDR3 sequence (DNA): TGTGCCTGGGAGGGCGGAACGAGCTCTGGGGCCAACGTCCTGACTTTC. It is translated as CAWEGGTSSGANVLTF.

V gene TRBV6-6 combines with J gene TRBJ1-1; D ambiguous. The CDR3 has 15 residues. The germline gives CDR1 MNHNY, CDR2 SVGAGI (reference sequence). The CDR3 coding sequence is TGTTCCTCCTTTAAGGAGGGCTTGAGGAACACTGAAGCTTTCTTT. It specifies CSSFKEGLRNTEAFF.

This clone was detected only a few times. This rearrangement joins TRBV6-6 to TRBJ2-5; maybe TRBD1 (6 bases). The CDR3 sequence is 14 residues long. Germline values: CDR1 MNHNY, CDR2 SVGAGI (reference sequence). V lost 7 bases, J lost 7 bases, and 19 bases lay in between. CDR3 sequence reads: CASTPRQDLGTQYF. CDR3 coding DNA: TGTGCCAGCACCCCTAGACAGGACCTAGGGACCCAGTACTTC.

The rearrangement uses TRBV28 and TRBJ2-7, with a weak D call TRBD2 (6 bases). V was clipped by 5 bases and J by 1 base, with 15 bases between them. CDR3 size: 15 residues. The germline CDR1 and CDR2 sequences are MDHEN and SYDVKM. The DNA of the CDR3 is TGTGCCAGCAGTAGTCCTGGGGGGTTTTCCTACGAGCAGTACTTC. As protein: CASSSPGGFSYEQYF.

This chain links TRBV21-1 with TRBJ2-5; the DNA was not used to check the table's D call, TRBD2. TRBV21-1 is flagged as a pseudogene. This CDR3 spans 18 amino acids. The CDR3 sequence is CASSKMVCRGGVQETQYF. DNA for the CDR3: TGTGCCAGCAGCAAAATGGTGTGTAGGGGAGGGGTTCAAGAGACCCAGTACTTC.

The rearrangement links TRBV7-9 to TRBJ2-7, with 7 positions matching TRBD1. Germline CDR1 and CDR2: SEHNR and FQNEAQ (reference sequence). This CDR3 is 14 amino acids long. The V segment lost 5 bases and the J segment 2 bases; nucleotides outside the gene matches: 6. The CDR3 nucleotides read TGTGCCAGCAGCCCCCCGGGACAGACCTACGAGCAGTACTTC. It translates to CASSPPGQTYEQYF.

This rearrangement joins TRBV7-9 to TRBJ2-7, with 10 bases that match TRBD2. Trimming cost V 3 bases and J 2 bases; bases outside gene matches: 1. The germline CDR1 and CDR2 sequences are SEHNR and FQNEAQ (reference sequence). The CDR3 runs to 14 residues. The CDR3 DNA reads as TGTGCCAGCAGCTTGAGCGGGAGGGCCTACGAGCAGTACTTC. Translation gives CASSLSGRAYEQYF.

V is TRBV28 and J is TRBJ1-1, with 7 bases lining up with TRBD1. This CDR3 has 15 residues. Germline V gene sequence: CDR1 MDHEN, CDR2 SYDVKM. The junction had 9 bases not matched to a gene; V was cut back by 6 bases and J by 2 bases. DNA of the CDR3: TGTGCCAGCAGCTTTTATAGGGGGCTAAACACTGAAGCTTTCTTT. It yields the protein CASSFYRGLNTEAFF.

J is TRBJ1-1 and V is TRBV28, with D possibly TRBD1 on 6 matching bases. Germline CDR1 and CDR2: MDHEN and SYDVKM. Trimming left V 5 bases short and J 1 base short, with 17 bases between. The CDR3 contains 16 residues. The CDR3 region has the DNA TGTGCCAGCAGTCCAAAGGGCAGGGGCGGGAACACTGAAGCTTTCTTT. Protein: CASSPKGRGGNTEAFF.

The chain has TRBV7-9 and TRBJ2-1; 15 nucleotides agree with TRBD2. Losses at the gene ends were 6 bases for V and 4 bases for J; bases not matched to a gene: 7. Germline V CDR1 and CDR2: SEHNR, FQNEAQ (reference sequence). The CDR3 length is 17 residues. Here the CDR3 DNA reads TGTGCCAGCAGGAACGGACTAGCGGGAGGGCTTTACAATGAGCAGTTCTTC. Its protein product is CASRNGLAGGLYNEQFF.

V is TRBV28 and J is TRBJ2-7; TRBD1 matches 10 bases. The germline CDR1 and CDR2 sequences are MDHEN and SYDVKM. Germline trimming cut 8 bases from V and 6 bases from J; bases unmatched to any gene: 19. The CDR3 loop spans 17 amino acids. CDR3 residues: CASPPRDRGPPGGEQYF. CDR3 nucleotide sequence: TGTGCCAGCCCCCCCCGGGACAGGGGACCCCCAGGGGGCGAGCAGTACTTC.

The V call is TRBV30, the J call TRBJ2-3; possible D gene TRBD1, 6 bases. The CDR3 has 15 amino acids. Trimming shortened V by 0 bases and J by 2 bases, and 12 bases separated the two germline ends. CDR1 and CDR2 from the germline V gene are GTSNPN and SVGIG (reference sequence). The chain's CDR3 is CAWSVRQGITDTQYF. The CDR3 DNA sequence: TGTGCCTGGAGTGTTAGGCAGGGGATCACAGATACGCAGTATTTT.

This clone was counted a single time. This rearrangement joins TRBV6-6 to TRBJ2-2, with D unclear. Trimming cost V 6 bases and J 6 bases, with 11 bases left between them. The CDR3 has 13 amino acids. CDR1 and CDR2 from the germline V gene are MNHNY and SVGAGI (reference sequence). CDR3 amino acids: CASSRSVSGELFF. CDR3 DNA: TGTGCCAGCAGCCGGTCGGTATCCGGGGAGCTGTTTTTT.

The chain joins TRBV5-4 to TRBJ1-2; D uncertain. Trimming removed 0 bases at V and 0 bases at J, with 3 bases between. CDR3 size: 13 residues. Germline CDR1 reads SGHNT; CDR2 reads YYREEE (reference sequence). CDR3 nucleotide sequence: TGTGCCAGCAGCTTGGTAGCTAACTATGGCTACACCTTC. Translated, it gives CASSLVANYGYTF.

The chain combines TRBV9 with TRBJ2-2; 9 positions match TRBD1. Germline CDR1 and CDR2: SGDLS and YYNGEE. V trimming: 3 bases; J trimming: 6 bases; junction bases outside the gene matches: 6. The CDR3 length is 15 residues. The CDR3 spells CASSEQGAPSGELFF. Here the CDR3 DNA reads TGTGCCAGCAGCGAACAGGGGGCGCCGTCCGGGGAGCTGTTTTTT.

This clone was counted only a few times. V is TRBV7-2 and J is TRBJ2-2; TRBD1 is a possible D gene (6 bases). V was cut by 3 bases and J by 7 bases, with 15 bases left in between. CDR3 length: 15 amino acids. CDR1 is SGHTA, CDR2 FQGNSA, per germline. CDR3 in DNA: TGTGCCAGCAGCTTTAATCGACAGGCCCTCGGGGAGCTGTTTTTT. Translating gives CASSFNRQALGELFF. Looking up the rest from reference TRBV7-2 and TRBJ2-2 gives the full variable domain: GAGVSQSPSNKVTEKGKDVELRCDPISGHTALYWYRQSLGQGLEFLIYFQGNSAPDKSGLPSDRFSAERTGGSVSTLTIQRTQQEDSAVYLCASSFNRQALGELFFGEGSRLTVL.

The chain has TRBV7-6 and TRBJ1-1, with a tentative D call TRBD1 (5 bases). Germline V gene sequence: CDR1 SGHVS, CDR2 FNYEAQ. The CDR3 consists of 14 residues. Trimming pared 5 bases from V and 1 base from J, leaving 11 bases between. In nucleotides, the CDR3 is TGTGCCAGCAGCCAAAAGACAGAGAACACTGAAGCTTTCTTT. This translates into CASSQKTENTEAFF.

The chain links TRBV11-3 to TRBJ2-2; 12 bases match TRBD2. Losses at the gene ends were 5 bases for V and 3 bases for J; bases not matched to a gene: 4. The CDR3 totals 16 residues. Germline-derived CDR1 and CDR2 are SGHNT and YENEEA. The CDR3 DNA reads as TGTGCCAGCAGCACTTGGACTAGCGGGGACACCGGGGAGCTGTTTTTT. It codes for CASSTWTSGDTGELFF. Supplemented by reference TRBV11-3 and TRBJ2-2, the full variable domain reads EAGVVQSPRYKIIEKKQPVAFWCNPISGHNTLYWYLQNLGQGPELLIRYENEEAVDDSQLPKDRFSAERLKGVDSTLKIQPAELGDSAVYLCASSTWTSGDTGELFFGEGSRLTVL.

This chain connects TRBV7-8 to TRBJ2-1; 12 nucleotides agree with TRBD2. Germline loops: CDR1 SGHVS, CDR2 FQNEAQ. The CDR3 is made up of 15 amino acids. The ends lost 5 bases at V and 6 bases at J; junction bases unmatched: 5. The CDR3 spells CASSRRLAGVNEQFF. Written as DNA, the CDR3 is TGTGCCAGCAGCCGTAGACTAGCGGGGGTCAATGAGCAGTTCTTC.

This rearrangement joins TRBV4-2 to TRBJ2-2, with TRBD2 matching 12 bases. The CDR3 length is 16 residues. In germline, CDR1 is LGHNA, CDR2 YNFKEQ. The V segment lost 3 bases and the J segment 7 bases; nucleotides outside the gene matches: 6. The CDR3 is CASSQETSGRSGELFF. CDR3 in DNA: TGTGCCAGCAGCCAGGAGACTAGCGGGAGAAGCGGGGAGCTGTTTTTT.

This rearrangement joins TRBV10-1 to TRBJ2-3, with 14 bases identical to TRBD2. CDR3 size: 16 residues. CDR1 and CDR2 from the germline V gene are WNHNN and SYGVQD (reference sequence). The junction had 11 bases not matched to a gene; V was cut back by 9 bases and J by 6 bases. DNA of the CDR3: TGCGCCAGTGGGGACGGGACTAGCGGGAGTGCGGATACGCAGTATTTT. Encoded protein: CASGDGTSGSADTQYF.

The chain is built from TRBV11-2 and TRBJ1-1; D is perhaps TRBD1 (5 bases). Between the trimmed V and J ends, which lost 5 bases and 7 bases, there was a span of 11 bases. CDR3 length equals 12 residues. CDR1 and CDR2 from the germline V gene are SGHAT and FQNNGV. The CDR3 sequence is CASSTQDLEAFF. The CDR3 DNA reads as TGTGCCAGCAGCACACAGGACCTTGAAGCTTTCTTT.

This clone was counted a few times. The chain joins TRBV6-5 to TRBJ2-7; TRBD1 agrees at 8 bases. After removal of 6 bases from V and 0 bases from J, the junction contained 7 bases not matched to a gene. Germline CDR1 and CDR2: MNHEY and SVGAGI. CDR3 size: 15 residues. The chain's CDR3 is CASSVDREPSYEQYF. CDR3 coding DNA: TGTGCCAGCAGCGTGGACAGGGAACCCTCCTACGAGCAGTACTTC.

V is TRBV9 and J is TRBJ2-1, with 8 positions matching TRBD2. Per germline, CDR1 SGDLS and CDR2 YYNGEE. The CDR3 extends over 16 amino acids. The J segment lost 0 bases and the V segment lost 6 bases, leaving 8 bases of the junction unmatched. CDR3 protein: CASTPGGGSSYNEQFF. Here the CDR3 DNA reads TGTGCCAGCACCCCGGGGGGGGGAAGCTCCTACAATGAGCAGTTCTTC.

The rearrangement uses TRBV15 and TRBJ2-7; no clear D. V was cut by 0 bases and J by 5 bases, with 8 bases left in between. There are 13 residues in the CDR3. Per the germline V gene, CDR1 is LNHNV and CDR2 is YYDKDF (reference sequence). The CDR3 sequence: CATSRDYQDEQYF. CDR3 DNA sequence: TGTGCCACCAGCAGAGATTATCAGGACGAGCAGTACTTC.

In DNA, the CDR3 is TGTGCCAGCAGTGCGGGACTAGCGGGAGGAACGAACACCGGGGAGCTGTTTTTT. Translated, it gives CASSAGLAGGTNTGELFF. The V call is TRBV28, the J call TRBJ2-2; 15 bases align to TRBD2. Trimming at V came to 5 bases and at J to 0 bases, leaving 4 bases not matched to a gene. The germline gives CDR1 MDHEN, CDR2 SYDVKM. This CDR3 is 18 amino acids long.

V usage is TRBV28 and J usage is TRBJ2-7, with 13 bases identical to TRBD2. Germline-derived CDR1 and CDR2 are MDHEN and SYDVKM. The CDR3 is 16 amino acids. V shed 6 bases, J shed 2 bases, and the junction held 7 bases outside the gene matches. Here the CDR3 reads CASRTPTSGRTYEQYF. The CDR3, as DNA: TGTGCCAGCAGAACACCGACTAGCGGGAGGACCTACGAGCAGTACTTC.

This clone was seen a handful of times. The chain recombines TRBV27 with TRBJ2-1; 8 nucleotides align to TRBD1. Germline V lookup: CDR1 MNHEY, CDR2 SMNVEV (reference sequence). The CDR3 contains 16 residues. V lost 7 bases to trimming and J lost 4 bases; unmatched junction nucleotides: 12. The CDR3 DNA reads as TGTGCCAGCAATTTCCTTTCCGGGACAGGATACAATGAGCAGTTCTTC. It yields the protein CASNFLSGTGYNEQFF.